One and the same sample provided the 30 T cell receptor beta chains below, sequenced in a study of blood T cell repertoires in COVID-19. The method was immunoSEQ multiplex PCR; TCRdb's version includes in-frame clones alone and lacks a portion of them. This table has around 300,000 clones, around 88% appearing once. The sequenced sample was peripheral blood. The receptors derive from a woman aged 25 to 45 with COVID-19, enrolled during active disease.

This rearrangement joins TRBV5-6 to TRBJ1-4; D uncertain. V was trimmed by 4 bases and J by 5 bases, leaving 12 bases between them. Germline loops: CDR1 SGHDT, CDR2 YYEEEE. This CDR3 is built from 14 residues. The CDR3 loop is CASSTRLTNEKLFF. The CDR3 nucleotides read TGTGCCAGCAGCACTAGGCTGACGAATGAAAAACTGTTTTTT.

This clone has just one count. This sample includes further DNA sequences coding for the same CDR3. The V gene is TRBV7-2, the J gene TRBJ2-2; D gene unclear. Germline CDR1 and CDR2: SGHTA and FQGNSA. V shed 1 base and J shed 2 bases, with 5 bases lying between them. CDR3 length equals 14 residues. The CDR3 reads CASSLVFNTGELFF. The CDR3 region has the DNA TGTGCCAGCAGCTTAGTCTTTAACACCGGGGAGCTGTTTTTT.

The gene calls are TRBV19 and TRBJ1-4; D not resolved. Trimming pared 3 bases from V and 8 bases from J, leaving 13 bases between. Per the germline V gene, CDR1 is LNHDA and CDR2 is SQIVND (reference sequence). The CDR3 is 14 amino acids. CDR3 sequence (DNA): TGTGCCAGTAGTATGGGCGGGTCAGCGGAAAAACTGTTTTTT. Encoded protein: CASSMGGSAEKLFF.

The chain's CDR3 is CASSLAPGPLFF. CDR3 DNA: TGTGCCAGCAGCTTAGCTCCAGGGCCACTGTTTTTT. The chain employs TRBV7-2 and TRBJ1-4, with TRBD1 as a possible D gene (5 bases). V shed 0 bases and J shed 13 bases, with 9 bases lying between them. Germline V gene lookup returns CDR1 SGHTA and CDR2 FQGNSA. The CDR3 is made up of 12 amino acids.

The chain carries TRBV7-9 and TRBJ2-1, with 11 nucleotides matching TRBD2. Trimming at V came to 3 bases and at J to 7 bases, leaving 2 bases not matched to a gene. Per the germline V gene, CDR1 is SEHNR and CDR2 is FQNEAQ (reference sequence). This CDR3 has 14 residues. CDR3 amino acids: CASSFSGGANEQFF. The CDR3 DNA is TGTGCCAGCAGCTTTAGCGGGGGGGCGAATGAGCAGTTCTTC.

The chain uses TRBV5-4 and TRBJ1-1; 8 nucleotides agree with TRBD1. The CDR3 runs 14 residues. Germline assignment: CDR1 SGHNT and CDR2 YYREEE (reference sequence). The ends lost 5 bases at V and 11 bases at J; junction bases unmatched: 14. For the CDR3, the DNA is TGTGCCAGCAGTTCGGACAGGGAAACAAACCGGGCTTTCTTT. This gives the protein CASSSDRETNRAFF.

The V gene is TRBV3-1 (or the pseudogene TRBV3-2), the J gene TRBJ1-2; 8 bases map to TRBD1. After removal of 1 base from V and 6 bases from J, the junction contained 7 bases not matched to a gene. Germline CDR1 LGHDT, CDR2 YNNKEL (reference sequence). The CDR3 spans 15 residues. This chain's CDR3 is CASSQADRGFHGYTF. The CDR3 DNA is TGTGCCAGCAGCCAAGCCGACAGGGGCTTCCATGGCTACACCTTC.

The chain joins TRBV19 to TRBJ1-2; 8 nucleotides match TRBD1. The CDR3 loop spans 14 amino acids. With V trimmed by 8 bases and J by 4 bases, 9 bases remained unmatched. Per the germline V gene, CDR1 is LNHDA and CDR2 is SQIVND (reference sequence). The CDR3 loop reads CASSGTGEFYGYTF. CDR3 coding DNA: TGTGCCAGTTCCGGGACAGGCGAATTCTATGGCTACACCTTC.

This clone has just one count. V and J are TRBV19 and TRBJ1-2, with D possibly being TRBD1 (6 bases). Germline V gives CDR1 LNHDA, CDR2 SQIVND (reference sequence). This CDR3 is 14 amino acids long. Trimming pared 5 bases from V and 9 bases from J, leaving 19 bases between. The CDR3 region has the DNA TGTGCCAGTAGTGTGGACTTGCTTCAGGGGAGCTACACCTTC. Protein sequence: CASSVDLLQGSYTF.

The chain uses TRBV5-3 and TRBJ1-2, with a weak D call TRBD1 (6 bases). TRBV5-3 is an ORF, with its function uncertain. CDR3 size: 16 residues. Trimming removed 0 bases at V and 2 bases at J, with 14 bases between. CDR3 sequence: CARSLDLRDTNYGYTF. CDR3 DNA sequence: TGTGCCAGAAGCTTGGATCTCCGGGACACAAACTATGGCTACACCTTC.

This chain uses TRBV27 with TRBJ2-2, with 10 positions matching TRBD2. Germline V gene data show CDR1 as MNHEY and CDR2 as SMNVEV (reference sequence). CDR3 length equals 17 residues. The V and J ends lost 2 bases and 4 bases, in that order; junction bases with no gene match: 7. The CDR3 sequence is CASSLIAGGRGTGELFF. The CDR3, as DNA: TGTGCCAGCAGTTTAATAGCGGGGGGCCGGGGCACCGGGGAGCTGTTTTTT.

V gene TRBV18 combines with J gene TRBJ2-3, with D hard to call. In germline, CDR1 is KGHSH, CDR2 LQKENI. The CDR3 loop spans 14 amino acids. Trimming took 3 bases from V and 4 from J, leaving 11 bases between them. In nucleotides, the CDR3 is TGTGCCAGCTCACCCCCGGTCGGTCCAGATACGCAGTATTTT. Protein: CASSPPVGPDTQYF. Full variable domain (rest looked up from reference TRBV18 and TRBJ2-3): NAGVMQNPRHLVRRRGQEARLRCSPMKGHSHVYWYRQLPEEGLKFMVYLQKENIIDESGMPKERFSAEFPKEGPSILRIQQVVRGDSAAYFCASSPPVGPDTQYFGPGTRLTVL.

The rearrangement uses TRBV9 and TRBJ2-3; D uncertain. CDR1 is SGDLS, CDR2 YYNGEE, per germline. V lost 0 bases and J 6 bases, leaving 8 bases between the germline ends. The CDR3 has 13 residues. In DNA, the CDR3 is TGTGCCAGCAGCGTAGTAACTTGGGATACGCAGTATTTT. This sequence encodes CASSVVTWDTQYF.

The chain employs TRBV24-1 and TRBJ2-2, with 7 bases identical to TRBD2. This CDR3 spans 17 amino acids. V gave up 4 bases and J gave up 6 bases; unmatched junction bases: 13. CDR1 is KGHDR, CDR2 SFDVKD, per germline. The CDR3 region is CATSDVSRGVSSGELFF. The CDR3 DNA is TGTGCCACCAGTGACGTGTCCCGGGGGGTCTCCTCCGGGGAGCTGTTTTTT.

CDR3 sequence reads: CAILTRDRGQGTEAFF. CDR3 coding DNA: TGTGCCATCTTGACAAGGGACAGGGGGCAGGGCACTGAAGCTTTCTTT. The chain uses TRBV2 and TRBJ1-1, with 12 nucleotides matching TRBD1. CDR1 and CDR2 (germline): SNHLY, FYNNEI. V lost 10 bases to trimming and J lost 4 bases; unmatched junction nucleotides: 13. The CDR3 sequence is 16 residues long.

V and J are TRBV27 and TRBJ1-1; 8 bases line up with TRBD1. This CDR3 has 14 residues. The junction had 9 bases not matched to a gene; V was cut back by 5 bases and J by 7 bases. CDR1 MNHEY and CDR2 SMNVEV come from the germline V gene (reference sequence). The DNA of the CDR3 is TGTGCCAGCAGTCCCCGGACAGGGAGTGGTGAAGCTTTCTTT. Its protein is CASSPRTGSGEAFF.

Only one count was recorded for this clone. The chain is built from TRBV24-1 and TRBJ2-3, with D maybe TRBD2 (5 bases). The CDR3 has 16 residues. The ends were cut back, 3 bases at V and 0 bases at J, with 12 bases in the middle. Germline V CDR1 and CDR2: KGHDR, SFDVKD. CDR3 bases: TGTGCCACCAGTGATCCTGGGGAGCCCAGCACAGATACGCAGTATTTT. It translates to CATSDPGEPSTDTQYF.

This chain joins TRBV7-9 and TRBJ2-7; D uncertain. The germline gives CDR1 SEHNR, CDR2 FQNEAQ (reference sequence). V dropped 5 bases and J dropped 2 bases, with 10 bases sitting between them. This CDR3 contains 13 residues. CDR3 DNA sequence: TGTGCCAGCAGCCACCCCGCGGCCTACGAGCAGTACTTC. Amino acid sequence: CASSHPAAYEQYF.

The chain combines TRBV19 with TRBJ1-2; 8 bases match TRBD1. Trimming took 5 bases from V and 7 from J; bases not matched to a gene: 6. The CDR3 is 13 residues long. Germline CDR1 reads LNHDA; CDR2 reads SQIVND (reference sequence). The CDR3, as DNA: TGTGCCAGTAGTTCGGGGACAGGTTTTGGCTACACCTTC. Translation: CASSSGTGFGYTF.

The chain employs TRBV5-1 and TRBJ2-5; 8 positions agree with TRBD2. After removal of 0 bases from V and 3 bases from J, the junction contained 4 bases not matched to a gene. The CDR3 runs 15 residues. Per the germline V gene, CDR1 is SGHRS and CDR2 is YFSETQ. The CDR3 loop is CASSLEGSGEETQYF. The CDR3 DNA reads as TGCGCCAGCAGCTTGGAGGGTAGCGGGGAAGAGACCCAGTACTTC.

This rearrangement joins TRBV7-6 to TRBJ1-1, with TRBD1 as a possible D gene (5 bases). Trimming took 1 base from V and 1 from J, leaving 16 bases between them. This CDR3 spans 17 amino acids. CDR1 and CDR2 from the germline V gene are SGHVS and FNYEAQ. The CDR3: CASSLGVTGNPNTEAFF. The CDR3 nucleotides are TGTGCCAGCAGCTTAGGGGTAACAGGAAATCCGAACACTGAAGCTTTCTTT.

At least ten counts were recorded for this clone. This chain links TRBV19 with TRBJ2-5; 11 bases agree with TRBD2. Germline V gene sequence: CDR1 LNHDA, CDR2 SQIVND (reference sequence). Unmatched junction bases numbered 6, after V lost 5 bases and J lost 4 bases. CDR3 length: 15 amino acids. The CDR3 DNA follows: TGTGCCAGTAGTTCCATAGCGGGGGGGCGAGAGACCCAGTACTTC. Residues: CASSSIAGGRETQYF. The full variable domain, in which reference TRBV19 and TRBJ2-5 provide the parts outside the CDR3, is DGGITQSPKYLFRKEGQNVTLSCEQNLNHDAMYWYRQDPGQGLRLIYYSQIVNDFQKGDIAEGYSVSREKKESFPLTVTSAQKNPTAFYLCASSSIAGGRETQYFGPGTRLLVL.

The V gene is TRBV7-2, the J gene TRBJ1-2; 7 bases map to TRBD1. Trimming took 5 bases from V and 8 from J; bases not matched to a gene: 8. The CDR3 is 13 residues long. Germline lookup yields CDR1 SGHTA and CDR2 FQGNSA. The CDR3 bases are TGTGCCAGCAGCAGACAGGGCACGGGAGGCTACACCTTC. It is translated as CASSRQGTGGYTF.

The CDR3 DNA follows: TGTGCCAGCAGTTTCTTGGGGCGAGCTGGGGCCAACGTCCTGACTTTC. Translation: CASSFLGRAGANVLTF. The genes are TRBV28 and TRBJ2-6; D perhaps matches TRBD1 (5 bases). Trimming removed 3 bases from V and 2 bases from J, with 11 bases in between. CDR3 size: 16 residues. Looked up from germline, CDR1 is MDHEN and CDR2 is SYDVKM.

The rearrangement links TRBV19 to TRBJ1-5; D might be TRBD1 (6 bases). There are 15 residues in the CDR3. The germline CDR1 and CDR2 sequences are LNHDA and SQIVND (reference sequence). V lost 7 bases and J 5 bases, leaving 18 bases between the germline ends. CDR3 coding DNA: TGTGCCAGTAAAGACGGCCTCAGGGGTGATCAGCCCCAGCATTTT. Its translation is CASKDGLRGDQPQHF.

The genes are TRBV2 and TRBJ1-1, with 12 nucleotides matching TRBD1. The CDR3 has 14 amino acids. V lost 8 bases, J lost 11 bases, and 12 bases stayed unmatched. Germline V gene data show CDR1 as SNHLY and CDR2 as FYNNEI. In DNA form, the CDR3 reads TGTGCCAGCCCGGACGGGACAGGGGGCGGGAAGGCTTTCTTT. This translates into CASPDGTGGGKAFF.

The genes are TRBV9 and TRBJ1-6; TRBD1 might be the D (6 bases). The germline V and J ends were trimmed by 0 bases and 9 bases, with 10 bases remaining between them. Germline V gives CDR1 SGDLS, CDR2 YYNGEE. This CDR3 has 14 residues. DNA of the CDR3: TGTGCCAGCAGCGTAGCACAGGGTTCTTCACCCCTCCACTTT. The encoded protein is CASSVAQGSSPLHF.

The rearrangement uses TRBV4-2 and TRBJ1-2; D is ambiguous. Trimming removed 0 bases from V and 3 bases from J, with 11 bases in between. The CDR3 extends over 15 amino acids. The germline V gene encodes CDR1 LGHNA and CDR2 YNFKEQ. The CDR3 DNA reads TGTGCCAGCAGCCAAGACTCGGGAGCTCACTATGGCTACACCTTC. Its protein is CASSQDSGAHYGYTF.

This clone was observed a handful of times. The chain employs TRBV2 and TRBJ2-7; 7 bases are a match to TRBD2. CDR1 and CDR2 from the germline V gene are SNHLY and FYNNEI. The CDR3 contains 13 residues. The V and J ends lost 7 bases and 2 bases, in that order; junction bases with no gene match: 5. The CDR3 is CASKASGPYEQYF. The CDR3 DNA is TGTGCCAGCAAGGCTAGCGGCCCCTACGAGCAGTACTTC.

This clone was seen a handful of times. This rearrangement joins TRBV5-4 to TRBJ1-2, with TRBD1 identical over 10 bases. Per germline, CDR1 SGHNT and CDR2 YYREEE (reference sequence). V shed 4 bases, J shed 10 bases, and the junction held 7 bases outside the gene matches. CDR3 length: 13 amino acids. DNA of the CDR3: TGTGCCAGCAGCCCCAGGACAGGGGGTTTCTACACCTTC. Translated: CASSPRTGGFYTF.